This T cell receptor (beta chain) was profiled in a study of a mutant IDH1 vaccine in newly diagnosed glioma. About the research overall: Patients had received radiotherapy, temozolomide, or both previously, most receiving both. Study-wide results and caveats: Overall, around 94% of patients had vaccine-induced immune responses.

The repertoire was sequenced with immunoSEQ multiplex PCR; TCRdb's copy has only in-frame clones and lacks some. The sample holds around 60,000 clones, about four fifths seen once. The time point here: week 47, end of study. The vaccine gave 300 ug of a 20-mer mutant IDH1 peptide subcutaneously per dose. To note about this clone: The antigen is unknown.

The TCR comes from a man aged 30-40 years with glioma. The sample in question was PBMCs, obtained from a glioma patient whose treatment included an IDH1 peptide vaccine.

CDR3 loop: CASSAWMPGINEQYF. For the CDR3, the DNA is TGTGCCAGCAGCGCCTGGATGCCGGGTATCAACGAGCAGTACTTC. The chain employs TRBV5-6 and TRBJ2-7, with no clear D. This CDR3 is 15 amino acids long. The germline V and J ends were trimmed by 4 bases and 5 bases, with 19 bases remaining between them. Germline CDR1 is SGHDT and CDR2 is YYEEEE.